This T cell receptor beta chain was retrieved from a study of neoadjuvant nivolumab and ipilimumab in lung cancer. Study-level points and caveats: Pretherapy blood TCR richness correlated positively with resected tumor richness. Resected tumors had greater TCR richness and clonality than uninvolved lung.

For this clone: The antigen remains undetermined.

Sequencing was performed with immunoSEQ multiplex PCR; in TCRdb, only in-frame clones are kept and a portion is missing. The repertoire consists of approximately 5,000 clones, with roughly 80% occurring once and the leading ten covering roughly 3.3%. Germline CDR1 reads MNHNY; CDR2 reads SVGAGI (reference sequence). The CDR3 consists of 15 residues. Trimming took off 2 bases at V and 6 bases at J, with 14 bases between the two ends. The chain uses TRBV6-6 and TRBJ2-1; no clear D gene. Sequencing was performed on normal lung tissue adjacent to the tumor, taken after neoadjuvant nivolumab, alone or with ipilimumab, at or shortly before surgery. The sequence was collected from an adult with non-small cell lung cancer. Some clones in this sample may be carry-over from other donors' samples. The CDR3 nucleotides read TGTGCCAGCAGTTACCGAGACAAAGGTGGCAATGAGCAGTTCTTC. It yields the protein CASSYRDKGGNEQFF.